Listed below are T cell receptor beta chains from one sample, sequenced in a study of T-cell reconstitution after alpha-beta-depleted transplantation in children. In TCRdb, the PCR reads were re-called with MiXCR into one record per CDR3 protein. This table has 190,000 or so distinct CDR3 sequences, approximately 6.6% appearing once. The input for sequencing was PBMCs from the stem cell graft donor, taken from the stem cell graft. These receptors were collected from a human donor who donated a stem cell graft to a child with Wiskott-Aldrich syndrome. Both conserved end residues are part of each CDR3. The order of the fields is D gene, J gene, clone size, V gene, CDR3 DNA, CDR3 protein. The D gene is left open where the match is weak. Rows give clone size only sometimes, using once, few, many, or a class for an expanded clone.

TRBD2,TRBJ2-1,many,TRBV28,TGTGCCAGCAGATTCAGGCTAGCGGGTTACAATGAGCAGTTCTTC,CASRFRLAGYNEQFF
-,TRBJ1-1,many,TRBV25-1,TGTGCCAGCGGAAGAGGGGGGACGAACACTGAAGCTTTCTTT,CASGRGGTNTEAFF
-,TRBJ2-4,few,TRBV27,TGTGCCAGCAGTCACGGGACCGACATAGCCAAAAACATTCAGTACTTC,CASSHGTDIAKNIQYF
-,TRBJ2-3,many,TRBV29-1,TGCAGCGTTGAAGCGGGGGCGGGGACGCAGTATTTT,CSVEAGAGTQYF
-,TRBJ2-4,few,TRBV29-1,TGCAGCGTTGATTCGGGGAAACAGTACTTC,CSVDSGKQYF
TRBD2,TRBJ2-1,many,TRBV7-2,TGTGCCAGCAGCTCATCTAGCGGGACCTACAATGAGCAGTTCTTC,CASSSSSGTYNEQFF
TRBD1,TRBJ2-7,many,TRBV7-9,TGTGCCAGCACCCCTGGGGACAGACAACCCTACGAGCAGTACTTC,CASTPGDRQPYEQYF
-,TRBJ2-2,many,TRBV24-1,TGTGCCACCAGTGATTTGTTCTCAGCGAACACCGGGGAGCTGTTTTTT,CATSDLFSANTGELFF
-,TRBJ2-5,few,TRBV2,TGTGCCAGCAGCCTCAGCAGGAGGACGATGGAAGAGACCCAGTACTTC,CASSLSRRTMEETQYF
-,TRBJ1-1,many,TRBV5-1,TGCGCCAGCAGCTCTTCCCCTTCAAGTTCGTACACTGAAGCTTTCTTT,CASSSSPSSSYTEAFF
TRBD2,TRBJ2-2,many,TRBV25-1,TGTGCCAGCAGTAAACACATTAGCGGGGGGCCTTCCACCGGGGAGCTGTTTTTT,CASSKHISGGPSTGELFF
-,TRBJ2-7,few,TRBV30,TGTGCCTGGAGTTGGGGCAGCTCCTACGAGCAGTACTTC,CAWSWGSSYEQYF
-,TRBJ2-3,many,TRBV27,TGTGCCAGCAGTTTGGGGTGGGGCACAGATACGCAGTATTTT,CASSLGWGTDTQYF
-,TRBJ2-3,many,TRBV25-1,TGTGCCAGCAGTGCTGGCACAGATACGCAGTATTTT,CASSAGTDTQYF
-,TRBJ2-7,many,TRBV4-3,TGCGCCAGCAGCCATGGAGCCGGCGAGCAGTACTTC,CASSHGAGEQYF
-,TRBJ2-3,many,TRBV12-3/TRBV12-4,TGTGCCAGCAGGCGACCTAGCACAGATACGCAGTATTTT,CASRRPSTDTQYF
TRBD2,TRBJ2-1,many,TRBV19,TGTGCCAGTAGGGGCTGGGCGGGGGCCTACAATGAGCAGTTCTTC,CASRGWAGAYNEQFF
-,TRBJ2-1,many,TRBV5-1,TGCGCCAGCAGCTCGACTAACCCTTCGGACAATGAGCAGTTCTTC,CASSSTNPSDNEQFF
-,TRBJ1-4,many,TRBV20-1,TGCAGTGCGAGATCCGGGACGTTTGAAAAACTGTTTTTT,CSARSGTFEKLFF
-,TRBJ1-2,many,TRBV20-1,TGCAGTGCTAGTGGACTGAGTAACTATGGCTACACCTTC,CSASGLSNYGYTF
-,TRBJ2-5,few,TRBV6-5,TGTGCCAGCAGTTACTCGAGTAACCCCGGGGGAGAGACCCAGTACTTC,CASSYSSNPGGETQYF
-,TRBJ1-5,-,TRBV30,TGTGCCTGGGGGACACCGGGGGCTCAGCCCCAGCATTTT,CAWGTPGAQPQHF
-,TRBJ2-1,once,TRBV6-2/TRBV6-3,TGTGCCAGCAGGGGTAAGGAGCAGTTCTTC,CASRGKEQFF
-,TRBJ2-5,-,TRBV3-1,TGTGCCAGCAGCCATTCCGTCGCAGAGTCCGGGACCCAGTACTTC,CASSHSVAESGTQYF
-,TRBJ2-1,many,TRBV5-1,TGCGCCAGCAGCTCCCGGACTGGAAACTCCTACAATGAGCAGTTCTTC,CASSSRTGNSYNEQFF
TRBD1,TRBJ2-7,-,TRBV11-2,TGTGCCAGCAGCTACAGGGCGCCCGGGACAGGAGCCTACGAGCAGTACTTC,CASSYRAPGTGAYEQYF
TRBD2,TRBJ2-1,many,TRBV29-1,TGCAGCGTTGCCGGGGGGGCCGTCAATGAGCAGTTCTTC,CSVAGGAVNEQFF
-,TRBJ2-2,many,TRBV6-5,TGTGCCAGCAGAAAAGGGGGACCCGCCGGGGAGCTGTTTTTT,CASRKGGPAGELFF
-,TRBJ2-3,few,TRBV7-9,TGTGCCAGCAGCTTAACAGACACAGATACGCAGTATTTT,CASSLTDTDTQYF
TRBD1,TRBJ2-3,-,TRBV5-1,TGCGCCAGCAGCCGACGAGCCCGGGACAGGGGAGATGCAGATACGCAGTATTTT,CASSRRARDRGDADTQYF